This T cell receptor (beta chain) was profiled in a study of T cell repertoires in ileal Crohn's disease. The study, taken as a whole, reports: Compared with CD4 T cells, sorted CD8 cells carried more expanded clones. Compared with non-smokers, active smokers at surgery showed more clonal expansions.

This CDR3 comprises 13 residues. Germline V CDR1 and CDR2: SQVTM, ANQGSEA. As to this clone: Its antigen is undetermined.

Libraries were prepared by immunoSEQ multiplex PCR; TCRdb keeps only in-frame clonotypes and omits some of them. The repertoire includes tens of thousands of clones, roughly three quarters of them detected once, and roughly 5.5% sits in the top ten. The TCR was taken from an adult with Crohn's disease. This chain connects TRBV29-1 to TRBJ2-3, with D tentatively TRBD2 (6 bases). Sequencing input: ileal tissue. DNA for the CDR3: TGCAGTTTAATCGGTTGGGGGGAAGATACGCAGTATTTT. It translates to CSLIGWGEDTQYF.